The clone carrying this T cell receptor (beta chain) was recorded at least ten times. Amplification of the TCR beta CDR3 regions used RNA transcripts (as template). HTBI-primed first-round RT-PCR preceded second-round multiplex PCR. TCRdb re-derived calls from the multiplex PCR reads in MiXCR, one entry per CDR3 protein. The table shows a few hundred thousand distinct CDR3 sequences, with less than 40% occurring only once. The sample comes from a study of Graves' ophthalmopathy and Graves' hyperthyroidism. Researchers turned away patients with other autoimmune diseases, uncontrolled infections, pregnancy or lactation. CDR3 size: 13 residues. Germline V gene lookup returns CDR1 MNHNY and CDR2 SVGAGI (reference sequence). Between the trimmed V and J ends, which lost 2 bases and 6 bases, there was a span of 11 bases.

The clonotype comes from an adult man with Graves' hyperthyroidism. V gene TRBV6-6 combines with J gene TRBJ2-7; possible D gene TRBD2, 5 bases. The material sequenced was peripheral blood or thyroid tissue (not recorded which). CDR3 nucleotide sequence: TGTGCCAGCAGTTACGTAGCGCAGAGCGAGCAGTACTTC. Protein sequence: CASSYVAQSEQYF.